The present T cell receptor beta chain was sequenced within a study of cytomegalovirus exposure and HLA in healthy donors. Study-wide results and limits: CMV antigen specificity of three CMV-associated chains was confirmed in vitro.

For this clone: Its target is unknown.

V lost 2 bases and J 4 bases, leaving 22 bases between the germline ends. The CDR3 covers 18 residues. Germline V CDR1 and CDR2: SGHTA, FQGNSA. Clones were read by immunoSEQ multiplex PCR, and TCRdb kept only the in-frame ones, dropping some. The table includes more than 65,000 clones, about 92% detected once. This TCR was sampled from a man between 18 and 35 years old in good health and CMV-seronegative. V and J are TRBV7-2 and TRBJ2-3; maybe TRBD2 (5 bases). The sample consisted of PBMCs. The CDR3 protein is CASSLKGGLFAGADTQYF. CDR3 in DNA: TGTGCCAGCAGCTTAAAGGGCGGGCTGTTTGCAGGAGCAGATACGCAGTATTTT. The variable domain in full, with the rest retrieved from reference TRBV7-2 and TRBJ2-3, is GAGVSQSPSNKVTEKGKDVELRCDPISGHTALYWYRQSLGQGLEFLIYFQGNSAPDKSGLPSDRFSAERTGGSVSTLTIQRTQQEDSAVYLCASSLKGGLFAGADTQYFGPGTRLTVL.